This T cell receptor beta chain comes out of a study of blood T cell repertoires in COVID-19. Whole-study context: The United States, Italy and Spain supplied acute and convalescent COVID-19 samples.

In the authors' methods: Estimated nucleated cell counts came from reference gene primer amplification. Measured with immunoSEQ multiplex PCR; TCRdb has only the in-frame clones, and not every one. The DNA was the basis for D and trimming; V, J and clone size are from that table. The sample shows 120,000 to 150,000 clones, under 85% of them seen only once. The CDR3 extends over 12 amino acids. Per the germline V gene, CDR1 is LNHDA and CDR2 is SQIVND (reference sequence). V was trimmed by 4 bases and J by 13 bases, leaving 16 bases between them. The gene calls are TRBV19 and TRBJ2-5, with D perhaps matching TRBD1 (6 bases). Material: peripheral blood. This TCR was sampled from a human donor in a cohort sampled during active COVID-19. CDR3 residues: CASSTATGSPYF. In DNA, the CDR3 is TGTGCCAGTAGTACCGCGACAGGCTCACCGTACTTC.